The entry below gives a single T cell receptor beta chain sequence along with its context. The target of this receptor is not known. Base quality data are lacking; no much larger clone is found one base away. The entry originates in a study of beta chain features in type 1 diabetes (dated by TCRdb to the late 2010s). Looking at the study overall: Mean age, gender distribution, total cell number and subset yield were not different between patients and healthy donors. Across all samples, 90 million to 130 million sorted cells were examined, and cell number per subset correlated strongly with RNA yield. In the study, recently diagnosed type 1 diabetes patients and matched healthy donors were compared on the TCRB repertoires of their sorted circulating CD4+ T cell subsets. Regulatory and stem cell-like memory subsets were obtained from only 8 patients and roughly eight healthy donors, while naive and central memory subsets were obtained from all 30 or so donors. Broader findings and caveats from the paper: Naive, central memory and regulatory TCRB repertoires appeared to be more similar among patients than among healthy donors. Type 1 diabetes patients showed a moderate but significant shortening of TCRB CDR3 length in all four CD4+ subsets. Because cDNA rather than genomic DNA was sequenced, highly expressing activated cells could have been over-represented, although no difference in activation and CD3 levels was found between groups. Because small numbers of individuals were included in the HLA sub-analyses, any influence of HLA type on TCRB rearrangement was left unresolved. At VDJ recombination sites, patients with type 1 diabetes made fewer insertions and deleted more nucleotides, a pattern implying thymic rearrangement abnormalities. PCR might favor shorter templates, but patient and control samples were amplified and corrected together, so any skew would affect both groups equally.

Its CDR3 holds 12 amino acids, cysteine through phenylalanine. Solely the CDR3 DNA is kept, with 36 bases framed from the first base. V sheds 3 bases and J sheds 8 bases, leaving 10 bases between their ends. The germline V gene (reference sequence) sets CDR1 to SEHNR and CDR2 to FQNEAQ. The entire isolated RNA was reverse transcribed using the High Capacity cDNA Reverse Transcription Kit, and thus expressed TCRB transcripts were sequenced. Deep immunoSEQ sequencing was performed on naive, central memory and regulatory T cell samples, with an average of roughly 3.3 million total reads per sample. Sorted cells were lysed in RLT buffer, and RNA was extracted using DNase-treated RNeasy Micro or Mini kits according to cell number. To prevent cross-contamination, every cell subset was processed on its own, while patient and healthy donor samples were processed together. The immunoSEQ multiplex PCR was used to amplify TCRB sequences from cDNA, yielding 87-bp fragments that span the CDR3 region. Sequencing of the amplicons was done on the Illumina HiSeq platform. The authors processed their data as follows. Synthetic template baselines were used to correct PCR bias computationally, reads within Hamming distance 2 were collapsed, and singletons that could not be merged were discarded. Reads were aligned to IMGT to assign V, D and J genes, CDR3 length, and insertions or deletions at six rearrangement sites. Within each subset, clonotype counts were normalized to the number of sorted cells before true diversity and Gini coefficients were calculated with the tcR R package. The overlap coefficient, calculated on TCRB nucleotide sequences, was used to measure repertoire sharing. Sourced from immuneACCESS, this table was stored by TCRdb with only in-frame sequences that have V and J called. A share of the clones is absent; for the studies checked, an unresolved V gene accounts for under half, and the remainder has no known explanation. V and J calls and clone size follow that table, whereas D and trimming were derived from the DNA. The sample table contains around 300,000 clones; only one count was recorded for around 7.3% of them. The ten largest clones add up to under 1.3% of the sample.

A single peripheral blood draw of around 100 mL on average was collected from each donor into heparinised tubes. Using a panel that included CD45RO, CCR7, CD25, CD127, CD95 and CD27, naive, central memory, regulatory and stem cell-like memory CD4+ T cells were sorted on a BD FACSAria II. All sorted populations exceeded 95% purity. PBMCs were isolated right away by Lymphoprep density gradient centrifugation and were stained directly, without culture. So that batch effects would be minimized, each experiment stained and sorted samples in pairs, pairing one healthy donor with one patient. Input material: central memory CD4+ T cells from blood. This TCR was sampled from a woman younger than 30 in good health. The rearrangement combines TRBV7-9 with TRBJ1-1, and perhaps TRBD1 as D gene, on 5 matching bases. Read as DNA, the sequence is TGTGCCAGCAGCTTTGGAGACAGAGAAGCTTTCTTT. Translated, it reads CASSFGDREAFF.